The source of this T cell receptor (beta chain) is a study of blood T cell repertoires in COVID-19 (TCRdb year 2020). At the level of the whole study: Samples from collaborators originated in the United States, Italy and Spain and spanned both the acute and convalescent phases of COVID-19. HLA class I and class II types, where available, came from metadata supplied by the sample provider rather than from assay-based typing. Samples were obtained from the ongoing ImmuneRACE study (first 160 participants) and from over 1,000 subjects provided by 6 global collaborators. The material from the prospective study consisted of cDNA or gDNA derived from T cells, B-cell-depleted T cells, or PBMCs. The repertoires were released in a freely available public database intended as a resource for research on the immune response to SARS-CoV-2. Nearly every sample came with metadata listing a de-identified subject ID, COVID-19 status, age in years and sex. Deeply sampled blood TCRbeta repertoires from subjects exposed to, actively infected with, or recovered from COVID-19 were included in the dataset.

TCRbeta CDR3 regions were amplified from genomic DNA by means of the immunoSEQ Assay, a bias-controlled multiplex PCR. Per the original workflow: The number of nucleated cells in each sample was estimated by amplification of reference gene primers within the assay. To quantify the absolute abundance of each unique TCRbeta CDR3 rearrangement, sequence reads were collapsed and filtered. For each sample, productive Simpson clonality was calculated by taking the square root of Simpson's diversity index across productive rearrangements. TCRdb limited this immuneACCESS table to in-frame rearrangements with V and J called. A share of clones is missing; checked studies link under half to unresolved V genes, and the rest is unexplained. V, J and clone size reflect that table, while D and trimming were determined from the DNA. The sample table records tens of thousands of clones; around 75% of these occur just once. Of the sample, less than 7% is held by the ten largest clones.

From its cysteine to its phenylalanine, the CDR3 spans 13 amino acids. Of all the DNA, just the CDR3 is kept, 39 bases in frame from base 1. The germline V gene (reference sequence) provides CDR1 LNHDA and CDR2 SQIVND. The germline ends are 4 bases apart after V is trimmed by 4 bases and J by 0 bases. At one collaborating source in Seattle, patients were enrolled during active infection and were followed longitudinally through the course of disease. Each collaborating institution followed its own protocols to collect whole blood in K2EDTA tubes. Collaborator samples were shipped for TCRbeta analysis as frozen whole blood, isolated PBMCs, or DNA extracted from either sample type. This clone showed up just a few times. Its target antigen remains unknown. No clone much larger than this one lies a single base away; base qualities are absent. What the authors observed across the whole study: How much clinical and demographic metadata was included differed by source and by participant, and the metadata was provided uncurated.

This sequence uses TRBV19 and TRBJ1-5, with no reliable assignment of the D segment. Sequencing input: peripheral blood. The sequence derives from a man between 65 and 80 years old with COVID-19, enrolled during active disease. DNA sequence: TGTGCCAGTAGTAGGAGTAGCAATCAGCCCCAGCATTTT. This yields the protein CASSRSSNQPQHF.